This is a list of T cell receptor beta chains from one sample in a study of T cell changes during pregnancy in multiple sclerosis. Produced via immunoSEQ multiplex PCR; TCRdb's table is partial and in-frame only. The sample records tens of thousands of clones, 85% to 95% being singletons. The material sequenced was peripheral blood, taken in the third trimester of pregnancy. These receptors were obtained from a female donor in good health, enrolled as a control in a pregnancy study. CDR3s include the opening cysteine and the closing phenylalanine or tryptophan. Fields, in order: D gene, V gene, CDR3 protein. The D gene is left open where the match is weak.

D: NA
V: TRBV7-3
CDR3: CASSSGLGDTGELFF

D: TRBD2
V: TRBV4-3
CDR3: CASSQGSSGRAAYNEQFF

D: NA
V: TRBV18
CDR3: CASSPRGPSQVNEKLFF

D: TRBD2
V: TRBV27
CDR3: CASSFGVGGSTDTQYF

D: NA
V: TRBV11-2
CDR3: CASSLSVVANYGYTF

D: NA
V: TRBV2
CDR3: CASSVRSGVQETQYF

D: NA
V: TRBV12-1
CDR3: CASSFLRRRYEQYF

D: TRBD1
V: TRBV27
CDR3: CASSPRTGYGYTF

D: TRBD1
V: TRBV7-8
CDR3: CASSSRTGWDEQYF

D: TRBD1
V: TRBV6-5
CDR3: CASSNRWDSLPVF

D: NA
V: TRBV28
CDR3: CASTNIYNQPQHF

D: NA
V: TRBV6-5
CDR3: CASSYWRDTEAFF

D: NA
V: TRBV7-7
CDR3: CASSQGTSSYNEQFF

D: TRBD2
V: TRBV7-9
CDR3: CASSPWTSGRRGDTQYF

D: NA
V: TRBV9
CDR3: CASSPDPLVRAAEAFF

D: TRBD1
V: TRBV11-3
CDR3: CASSYGSGTGELELFF

D: NA
V: TRBV10-3
CDR3: CAISDLGVGTNEKLFF

D: NA
V: TRBV4-1
CDR3: CASSHLGGANYGYTF

D: TRBD1
V: TRBV18
CDR3: CASSPPGQSYEQYF

D: NA
V: TRBV2
CDR3: CASSESRGVGTEAFF

D: NA
V: TRBV28
CDR3: CASSPADSQTKKTQYF

D: TRBD2
V: TRBV11-2
CDR3: CASSLGLNNEQFF

D: TRBD1
V: TRBV10-3
CDR3: CATKTGGVLGSSYNEQFF

D: TRBD2
V: TRBV6-6
CDR3: CASSAGLAGVGTQYF

D: TRBD1
V: TRBV19
CDR3: CASSPFLGTGFSGANVLTF

D: NA
V: TRBV5-4
CDR3: CASSSLANYEQYF

D: NA
V: TRBV10-3
CDR3: CAISDGTSNEKLFF

D: NA
V: TRBV7-2
CDR3: CASSLALEPGELFF

D: NA
V: TRBV28
CDR3: CASSQQGRYEQYF

D: NA
V: TRBV6-5
CDR3: CASRGRGAAFF

D: NA
V: TRBV6-6
CDR3: CASSSSGSNEKLFF

D: NA
V: TRBV30
CDR3: CAWSGGRRPLHF

D: TRBD1
V: TRBV7-2
CDR3: CASRPLGTGSPEQYF

D: NA
V: TRBV19
CDR3: CASSGQGGAFYEQYF

D: TRBD2
V: TRBV11-2
CDR3: CASSDGLGSYNEQFF

D: NA
V: TRBV7-3
CDR3: CASSLGSENYGYTF

D: NA
V: TRBV7-2
CDR3: CASSLPPRGGKTEAFF